This passage covers 19 T cell receptor beta chains from one sample sequenced in a study of early T cells in non-severe SARS-CoV-2 infection. TCRdb reprocessed the 5' RACE reads via MiXCR and lists one record per CDR3 protein. The table records some 70,000 distinct CDR3 sequences, roughly 10% of them present only once. The specimen was whole blood. The receptors originated from an adult who was a healthcare worker with PCR-confirmed SARS-CoV-2 infection or an uninfected control (not recorded which).

The sample holds a few counts of this clonotype. J is TRBJ2-1 and V is TRBV7-2; no firm D call. CDR3 length: 13 amino acids. The V end lost 1 base, the J end lost 10 bases, and 11 bases lay between the germline ends. Germline assignment: CDR1 SGHTA and CDR2 FQGNSA. The CDR3 protein is CASSLVIGREQFF. The CDR3 DNA sequence: TGTGCCAGCAGCTTAGTAATCGGGCGGGAGCAGTTCTTC.

Ten or more counts support this clonotype. V usage is TRBV28 and J usage is TRBJ1-4; 8 bases are a match to TRBD1. Per germline, CDR1 MDHEN and CDR2 SYDVKM. Trimming removed 7 bases from V and 4 bases from J; junction bases left unmatched: 11. The CDR3 spans 16 residues. The CDR3 sequence: CASTTSGGQGNEKLFF. The CDR3, as DNA: TGTGCCAGCACCACCAGCGGAGGACAGGGTAATGAAAAACTGTTTTTT.

V usage is TRBV20-1 and J usage is TRBJ2-5, with D unresolved. With 3 bases removed from V and 10 bases from J, the gap between germline ends came to 12 bases. Germline V gene data show CDR1 as DFQATT and CDR2 as SNEGSKA (reference sequence). The CDR3 is made up of 11 amino acids. The chain's CDR3 is CSASSFTHQYF. DNA of the CDR3: TGCAGTGCTAGCTCCTTCACTCACCAGTACTTC.

This clonotype was detected only once. This may be a read error, as it is one base from a much larger clone. This chain uses TRBV11-1 with TRBJ1-4; D is uncertain. The length of the CDR3 is 13 residues. Germline CDR1 reads SGHAT; CDR2 reads FQDESV (reference sequence). In DNA form, the CDR3 reads TGTGCCAGCAGCTCCACAGCTAATGTAAAACTGTTTTTT. Its protein product is CASSSTANVKLFF.

As DNA, the CDR3 is TGTGCCAGCAGCCCGATAAGCGCGAACACCGGGGAGCTGTTTTTT. As protein: CASSPISANTGELFF. The chain joins TRBV7-2 to TRBJ2-2; no firm D call. From germline, CDR1 is SGHTA and CDR2 FQGNSA. The CDR3 runs to 15 residues. The germline V and J ends were trimmed by 5 bases and 0 bases, with 10 bases remaining between them. The full variable domain, completed using reference TRBV7-2 and TRBJ2-2, is GAGVSQSPSNKVTEKGKDVELRCDPISGHTALYWYRQSLGQGLEFLIYFQGNSAPDKSGLPSDRFSAERTGGSVSTLTIQRTQQEDSAVYLCASSPISANTGELFFGEGSRLTVL.

In its sample, this clonotype was seen many times. The chain recombines TRBV12-5 with TRBJ2-1, with no clear D. Trimming shortened V by 6 bases and J by 0 bases, and 12 bases separated the two germline ends. The CDR3 is 15 amino acids. CDR1 LGHNT and CDR2 FRNRAP come from the germline V gene. CDR3 amino acids: CASGYPRSSYNEQFF. The CDR3 DNA is TGTGCTAGTGGCTACCCCCGGAGCTCCTACAATGAGCAGTTCTTC.

The chain couples TRBV29-1 to TRBJ1-1; no clear D. V was trimmed by 5 bases and J by 0 bases, leaving 10 bases between them. CDR1 is SQVTM and CDR2 is ANQGSEA in the germline V gene. The CDR3 loop spans 13 amino acids. CDR3 region: CSVQTEMNTEAFF. In DNA form, the CDR3 reads TGCAGCGTTCAGACTGAGATGAACACTGAAGCTTTCTTT.

In its sample, this clonotype was seen many times. The chain recombines TRBV19 with TRBJ2-3; D might be TRBD2 (5 bases). Germline-derived CDR1 and CDR2 are LNHDA and SQIVND (reference sequence). The ends were cut back, 1 base at V and 0 bases at J, with 11 bases in the middle. This CDR3 comprises 16 residues. The CDR3 bases are TGTGCCAGTAGTATAGTATGGAGGCCTAGCACAGATACGCAGTATTTT. Amino acid sequence: CASSIVWRPSTDTQYF.

Many counts were recorded for this clonotype. The V gene is TRBV19, the J gene TRBJ1-4; TRBD1 might be the D (5 bases). V was cut by 3 bases and J by 4 bases, with 12 bases left in between. Germline assignment: CDR1 LNHDA and CDR2 SQIVND (reference sequence). This CDR3 has 15 amino acids. In DNA, the CDR3 is TGTGCCAGTAGTATTAAGAGGGGCCTTAATGAAAAACTGTTTTTT. This codes for CASSIKRGLNEKLFF.

This clonotype was recorded at least ten times. The rearrangement joins TRBV4-3 to TRBJ1-4; possible D gene TRBD1, 5 bases. The CDR3 runs 17 residues. Germline CDR1 is LGHNA and CDR2 is YSLEER. Trimming cost V 0 bases and J 8 bases, with 19 bases left between them. The chain's CDR3 is CASSQEVYGSSGEKLFF. The CDR3 DNA sequence: TGCGCCAGCAGCCAAGAAGTATACGGGTCGTCAGGGGAAAAACTGTTTTTT.

This chain uses TRBV28 with TRBJ1-1, with TRBD1 matching 10 bases. This CDR3 has 16 amino acids. Trimming cost V 4 bases and J 3 bases; bases outside gene matches: 8. Germline CDR1 reads MDHEN; CDR2 reads SYDVKM. The CDR3 spells CASSSHTGTGDTEAFF. The CDR3 bases are TGTGCCAGCAGTTCTCATACCGGGACAGGGGACACTGAAGCTTTCTTT.

This clonotype was recorded many times. J is TRBJ2-7 and V is TRBV5-1; tentative D call: TRBD2 (6 bases). CDR1 is SGHRS and CDR2 is YFSETQ in the germline V gene. The CDR3 covers 13 residues. Trimming cost V 5 bases and J 0 bases, with 9 bases left between them. The CDR3: CASRNGSSYEQYF. In nucleotides, the CDR3 is TGCGCCAGCAGGAACGGGAGCTCCTACGAGCAGTACTTC.

This clonotype was seen at least ten times. J is TRBJ2-1 and V is TRBV13; D not resolved. This CDR3 has 13 residues. Germline V gene lookup returns CDR1 PRHDT and CDR2 FYEKMQ (reference sequence). V lost 5 bases and J lost 7, with 12 bases in between. CDR3 sequence reads: CASSPGIPNEQFF. The CDR3 DNA reads as TGTGCCAGCAGCCCGGGCATTCCGAATGAGCAGTTCTTC.

There are many counts of this clonotype. The chain has TRBV5-1 and TRBJ2-1, with D hard to call. The CDR3 length is 15 residues. The ends were cut back, 2 bases at V and 0 bases at J, with 9 bases in the middle. Germline CDR1 is SGHRS and CDR2 is YFSETQ. CDR3 amino acids: CASSLPGSSYNEQFF. CDR3 in DNA: TGCGCCAGCAGCTTACCCGGGTCCTCCTACAATGAGCAGTTCTTC.

This clonotype occurred a few times. The genes are TRBV7-3 and TRBJ2-6; the D gene could be TRBD1 or TRBD2 (5 bases each). This CDR3 spans 19 amino acids. Germline CDR1 reads SGHTA; CDR2 reads FQGTGA. Trimming stripped 0 bases from V and 4 bases from J, with 19 bases between. For the CDR3, the DNA is TGTGCCAGCAGCTTAACCCCTTCGGGACGCCTGGCAGGGGCCAACGTCCTGACTTTC. It translates to CASSLTPSGRLAGANVLTF.

The rearrangement uses TRBV24-1 and TRBJ2-1; D could derive from TRBD1 or TRBD2 (5 bases each). The CDR3 runs 17 residues. Per germline, CDR1 KGHDR and CDR2 SFDVKD. Trimming took off 9 bases at V and 5 bases at J, with 25 bases between the two ends. The CDR3 loop reads CATSPHGAQTGNNEQFF. The CDR3 nucleotides are TGTGCCACCTCTCCCCACGGGGCCCAAACGGGAAACAATGAGCAGTTCTTC.

The CDR3 sequence is CASSYPKGGTEAFF. CDR3 nucleotide sequence: TGTGCCAGCAGCTACCCTAAAGGGGGCACTGAAGCTTTCTTT. This chain links TRBV11-2 with TRBJ1-1, with TRBD1 as a possible D gene (6 bases). V lost 4 bases, J lost 4 bases, and 13 bases lay in between. Germline lookup yields CDR1 SGHAT and CDR2 FQNNGV. The CDR3 totals 14 residues.

This clonotype was seen ten or more times. The chain has TRBV18 and TRBJ1-4; 7 nucleotides line up with TRBD1. CDR3 length equals 16 residues. CDR1 is KGHSH, CDR2 LQKENI, per germline. Trimming removed 4 bases from V and 0 bases from J; junction bases left unmatched: 5. DNA of the CDR3: TGTGCCAGCTCACTCGACAGGGCCGCAACTAATGAAAAACTGTTTTTT. Its protein product is CASSLDRAATNEKLFF.

This clonotype was seen a handful of times. The rearrangement joins TRBV30 to TRBJ2-1, with D possibly TRBD2 on 6 matching bases. CDR1 and CDR2 (germline): GTSNPN, SVGIG (reference sequence). The CDR3 extends over 19 amino acids. V was trimmed by 2 bases and J by 0 bases, leaving 23 bases between them. CDR3 nucleotides: TGTGCCTGGAGTCCCGCGCTAGCGAATTTCGTGAGCTCCTACAATGAGCAGTTCTTC. This encodes CAWSPALANFVSSYNEQFF.